Below, 22 T cell receptor beta chains from the same sample are listed, as sequenced in a study of T cell repertoires in cytomegalovirus infection (dated by TCRdb to between 2019 and 2020). Sequencing relied on an Illumina HiSeq 1500. Using fastp trimming at Q25 and MiXCR clonotype assembly, TCRdb reanalyzed the public sequencing data and kept in-frame beta chains. CDR3 protein sequences are deduplicated, and each keeps its most common genes and DNA. Within this sample are under 100,000 distinct CDR3 sequences, with 3% to 4.5% of them counted one time only. 3.5% to 6% of the sample is held by the ten biggest clonotypes. Material: PBMCs. All receptors come from a human donor in good health (CMV status not recorded). Some clones in this sample may be carry-over from other donors' samples.

This clonotype was recorded at least ten times. This sequence joins TRBV12-3 or TRBV12-4 and TRBJ2-3, with a tentative D call TRBD1 (6 bases). The CDR3 consists of 16 residues. Trimming pared 6 bases from V and 2 bases from J, leaving 18 bases between. Here the CDR3 reads CASSRDTFTPTDTQYF. The CDR3 DNA reads TGTGCCAGCAGCCGGGACACTTTCACCCCCACAGATACGCAGTATTTT.

This clonotype appeared many times. The junction shows a germline mismatch at one end, possibly a read error. The chain recombines TRBV5-5 with TRBJ2-2, with unresolved D. The CDR3 extends over 16 amino acids. Germline values: CDR1 SGHKS, CDR2 YYEKEE (reference sequence). The CDR3 DNA is TGTGTCAGCAGCGTGAAGTCATCTCCGAACACCGGGGAGCTGTTTTTT. It is translated as CVSSVKSSPNTGELFF.

This clonotype was counted at least ten times. J is TRBJ2-7 and V is TRBV28; D possibly matches TRBD1 or TRBD2 (5 bases each). This CDR3 has 15 amino acids. V was clipped by 7 bases and J by 2 bases, with 18 bases between them. Germline V lookup: CDR1 MDHEN, CDR2 SYDVKM. CDR3 sequence reads: CASNSGAEGTYEQYF. Written as DNA, the CDR3 is TGTGCCAGCAATAGTGGGGCCGAGGGCACCTACGAGCAGTACTTC.

The gene calls are TRBV6-1 and TRBJ1-6; 10 bases are a match to TRBD1. This CDR3 comprises 15 residues. Germline-derived CDR1 and CDR2 are MNHNS and SASEGT. After removal of 6 bases from V and 9 bases from J, the junction contained 8 bases not matched to a gene. This CDR3 reads CASRGLTGGSSPLHF. The DNA for the CDR3 is TGTGCCAGCAGGGGTTTGACAGGGGGCAGTTCACCCCTCCACTTT.

This clonotype was observed at least ten times. The chain links TRBV5-1 to TRBJ2-5; 10 nucleotides match TRBD1. This CDR3 has 15 amino acids. Losses at the gene ends were 5 bases for V and 5 bases for J; bases not matched to a gene: 9. Germline values: CDR1 SGHRS, CDR2 YFSETQ. CDR3 coding DNA: TGCGCCAGCAGATCCCCCGACAGGGGGCACGAGACCCAGTACTTC. Residues: CASRSPDRGHETQYF.

This clonotype was seen repeatedly, ten times or more. The chain combines TRBV6-6 with TRBJ1-3; maybe TRBD1 (5 bases). CDR1 is MNHNY and CDR2 is SVGAGI in the germline V gene (reference sequence). V was shortened by 6 bases and J by 0 bases, with 12 bases between the two germline ends. This CDR3 is 15 amino acids long. CDR3 region: CASSFSTDSGNTIYF. The CDR3 coding sequence is TGTGCCAGCAGCTTTTCGACAGACTCTGGAAACACCATATATTTT.

Ten or more counts support this clonotype. This chain links TRBV20-1 with TRBJ1-1, with D perhaps matching TRBD1 (5 bases). Germline V gives CDR1 DFQATT, CDR2 SNEGSKA (reference sequence). The CDR3 totals 16 residues. V was shortened by 1 base and J by 4 bases, with 19 bases between the two germline ends. The CDR3 bases are TGCAGTGCTAGAGCCGTTGAAGGGCTGGGGGGCACTGAAGCTTTCTTT. It yields the protein CSARAVEGLGGTEAFF.

The rearrangement links TRBV10-3 to TRBJ2-7; D is unclear. Germline-derived CDR1 and CDR2 are ENHRY and SYGVKD. This CDR3 has 14 amino acids. Trimming shortened V by 6 bases and J by 5 bases, and 17 bases separated the two germline ends. The CDR3 bases are TGTGCCATCAGCACTCCGGGTCCTACCCACGAGCAGTACTTC. It codes for CAISTPGPTHEQYF.

This clonotype was seen many times. The chain uses TRBV6-2 or TRBV6-3 and TRBJ2-5, with D possibly matching TRBD2 (6 bases). From germline, CDR1 is MNHEY and CDR2 SVGEGT. The CDR3 covers 14 residues. The V gene lost 10 bases and the J gene lost 2 bases, with 17 bases spanning the gap. The chain's CDR3 is CATQLSLAQETQYF. In nucleotides, the CDR3 is TGTGCCACCCAGTTATCACTAGCACAAGAGACCCAGTACTTC.

This clonotype came up many times. CDR3 residues: CASSPGLATSTDTQYF. For the CDR3, the DNA is TGTGCCAGCAGCCCGGGACTAGCGACTAGCACAGATACGCAGTATTTT. This chain joins TRBV7-2 and TRBJ2-3; 10 bases fit TRBD2. The J segment lost 0 bases and the V segment lost 5 bases, leaving 5 bases of the junction unmatched. Germline V gene sequence: CDR1 SGHTA, CDR2 FQGNSA. The CDR3 length is 16 residues.

This clonotype was recorded many times. This rearrangement joins TRBV24-1 to TRBJ2-5; D is perhaps TRBD2 (7 bases). The CDR3 length is 16 residues. From germline, CDR1 is KGHDR and CDR2 SFDVKD. The ends were cut back, 5 bases at V and 2 bases at J, with 17 bases in the middle. DNA for the CDR3: TGTGCCACCAGTGGGTTGGGGGAGGGGGAACAAGAGACCCAGTACTTC. It yields the protein CATSGLGEGEQETQYF.

This clonotype was recorded many times. The chain links TRBV3-1 to TRBJ1-4; D is unresolved. The CDR3 totals 14 residues. Germline V gene data show CDR1 as LGHDT and CDR2 as YNNKEL (reference sequence). V lost 6 bases, J lost 4 bases, and 12 bases lay in between. The CDR3, as DNA: TGTGCCAGCAGTCTTGGGTTTAGTAATGAAAAACTGTTTTTT. It specifies CASSLGFSNEKLFF.

This clonotype was observed many times. Here the CDR3 DNA reads TGTGCCAGCAGCTTAGAGGCAGGGGGACATGAGCAGTTCTTC. Translated: CASSLEAGGHEQFF. This chain joins TRBV7-2 and TRBJ2-1; 7 positions match TRBD1. The germline V gene has CDR1 SGHTA and CDR2 FQGNSA. CDR3 length: 14 residues. V lost 1 base and J lost 8; bases outside the gene matches: 5.

The sample holds many counts of this clonotype. The chain couples TRBV7-2 to TRBJ2-5; D might be TRBD1 (6 bases). Trimming left V 2 bases short and J 11 bases short, with 18 bases between. The CDR3 spans 14 residues. In germline, CDR1 is SGHTA, CDR2 FQGNSA. CDR3 residues: CASSLQGTTLRQYF. The CDR3 DNA sequence: TGTGCCAGCAGCTTACAGGGGACAACGCTTCGTCAGTACTTC.

This clonotype was detected ten times or more. The CDR3 loop reads CASSLPGLAYEQYF. The CDR3 DNA follows: TGTGCCAGCAGCCTACCGGGACTAGCTTACGAGCAGTACTTC. The chain joins TRBV12-3 or TRBV12-4 to TRBJ2-7; 9 nucleotides match TRBD2. J lost 4 bases, V lost 6 bases, and 7 bases had no gene match. CDR3 length equals 14 residues.

This clonotype came up many times. The chain carries TRBV6-2 or TRBV6-3 and TRBJ2-1, with 8 positions matching TRBD1. The CDR3 is 16 amino acids. The V segment lost 5 bases and the J segment 3 bases; nucleotides outside the gene matches: 9. Germline V gene lookup returns CDR1 MNHEY and CDR2 SVGEGT. Here the CDR3 DNA reads TGTGCCAGCAGTCTAAAAGGACAGGGAGGCTACAATGAGCAGTTCTTC. Translated, it gives CASSLKGQGGYNEQFF.

This clonotype appeared many times. The chain carries TRBV19 and TRBJ1-5; D uncertain. V was pared by 1 base and J by 7 bases, with 20 bases between. The CDR3 length is 17 residues. Germline V gives CDR1 LNHDA, CDR2 SQIVND (reference sequence). The CDR3 bases are TGTGCCAGTAGTATAGCCCACAAGGCTCCGGGGTCCCAGCCCCAGCATTTT. It encodes CASSIAHKAPGSQPQHF.

This clonotype was detected ten times or more. As DNA, the CDR3 is TGTGCCAGCAGTGAGACTGGGTTATTGCTGACTGAAGCTTTCTTT. Encoded protein: CASSETGLLLTEAFF. The chain combines TRBV6-6 with TRBJ1-1, with D unresolved. The length of the CDR3 is 15 residues. Germline V CDR1 and CDR2: MNHNY, SVGAGI (reference sequence). V was clipped by 5 bases and J by 5 bases, with 18 bases between them.

This clonotype occurred once. Relative to the germline gene, one junction end is altered; a read error may explain this. J is TRBJ2-1 and V is TRBV15; a possible D gene is TRBD2 (7 bases). Germline assignment: CDR1 LNHNV and CDR2 YYDKDF (reference sequence). The CDR3 consists of 14 residues. The CDR3 reads CAASINPGGGVRFF. CDR3 nucleotides: TGTGCCGCCAGCATAAACCCTGGGGGGGGCGTGCGGTTCTTC.

The table lists this clonotype with many counts. V usage is TRBV19 and J usage is TRBJ1-6; possible D gene TRBD1, 5 bases. Germline values: CDR1 LNHDA, CDR2 SQIVND (reference sequence). The V end lost 7 bases, the J end lost 5 bases, and 12 bases lay between the germline ends. The CDR3 length is 14 residues. CDR3 nucleotide sequence: TGTGCCAGTACCCCGACAGCGCATAATTCACCCCTCCACTTT. It encodes CASTPTAHNSPLHF. Supplemented by reference TRBV19 and TRBJ1-6, the full variable domain reads DGGITQSPKYLFRKEGQNVTLSCEQNLNHDAMYWYRQDPGQGLRLIYYSQIVNDFQKGDIAEGYSVSREKKESFPLTVTSAQKNPTAFYLCASTPTAHNSPLHFGNGTRLTVT.

This clonotype came up many times. J is TRBJ2-1 and V is TRBV12-3 or TRBV12-4; D possibly corresponds to TRBD1 (5 bases). Trimming pared 5 bases from V and 7 bases from J, leaving 9 bases between. This CDR3 has 12 residues. DNA for the CDR3: TGTGCCAGCAGTACGAGACAGAATGAGCAGTTCTTC. Translating gives CASSTRQNEQFF.

This clonotype was observed many times. The chain employs TRBV4-2 and TRBJ2-7, with D unresolved. Germline V gene lookup returns CDR1 LGHNA and CDR2 YNFKEQ. This CDR3 is 15 amino acids long. Trimming took 0 bases from V and 0 from J, leaving 9 bases between them. The CDR3 coding sequence is TGTGCCAGCAGCCAAGATATTATGGGCTCCTACGAGCAGTACTTC. It specifies CASSQDIMGSYEQYF.